The 28 T cell receptor beta chains given below trace back to one sample, sequenced in a study of type 1 regulatory T cells. Antigens of these TCRs are unknown. TCRdb redid the calling of the reads with MiXCR, one entry per CDR3 protein. The sample lists under 85,000 distinct CDR3 sequences; about 48% were seen once. Sequences were obtained from cultured non-Tr1 T cells, either the whole culture or a sorted T cell fraction (not recorded which). These receptors were obtained from a human donor in good health.

The genes are TRBV7-9 and TRBJ1-1, with D tentatively TRBD1 (5 bases). CDR1 is SEHNR, CDR2 FQNEAQ, per germline (reference sequence). V was cut by 5 bases and J by 3 bases, with 13 bases left in between. The CDR3 covers 14 residues. The CDR3 nucleotides read TGTGCCAGCAGCCTGCTTTCGGGGGACACTGAAGCTTTCTTT. Its translation is CASSLLSGDTEAFF.

V and J are TRBV12-3 or TRBV12-4 and TRBJ2-3, with D perhaps matching TRBD1 or TRBD2 (7 bases each). The CDR3 contains 15 residues. The V and J ends lost 4 bases and 7 bases respectively, with 18 bases between them. In DNA, the CDR3 is TGTGCCAGCAGTTATCCCAGGGGGACTACAAATACGCAGTATTTT. Translating it yields CASSYPRGTTNTQYF.

The sample holds a few counts of this clonotype. V and J are TRBV6-6 and TRBJ1-5; no firm D call. CDR1 and CDR2 (germline): MNHNY, SVGAGI (reference sequence). The V end lost 0 bases, the J end lost 5 bases, and 5 bases lay between the germline ends. CDR3 length: 13 residues. CDR3 sequence reads: CASSYSGDQPQHF. The CDR3 nucleotides read TGTGCCAGCAGTTACTCAGGTGATCAGCCCCAGCATTTT.

This chain connects TRBV11-2 to TRBJ2-7; 8 bases are shared with TRBD1. The germline CDR1 and CDR2 sequences are SGHAT and FQNNGV. Trimming took 3 bases from V and 3 from J; bases not matched to a gene: 4. This CDR3 contains 14 residues. The CDR3 nucleotides are TGTGCCAGCAGCTTGACAGGGGTTGGCTACGAGCAGTACTTC. Protein sequence: CASSLTGVGYEQYF.

The rearrangement joins TRBV7-9 to TRBJ2-3; 9 nucleotides line up with TRBD1. Germline lookup yields CDR1 SEHNR and CDR2 FQNEAQ (reference sequence). There are 16 residues in the CDR3. The ends lost 5 bases at V and 6 bases at J; junction bases unmatched: 12. The CDR3 DNA reads TGTGCCAGCAGCCCCGGGGACAGGGAACTTACCGATACGCAGTATTTT. Residues: CASSPGDRELTDTQYF. Full variable domain (rest looked up from reference TRBV7-9 and TRBJ2-3): DTGVSQNPRHKITKRGQNVTFRCDPISEHNRLYWYRQTLGQGPEFLTYFQNEAQLEKSRLLSDRFSAERPKGSFSTLEIQRTEQGDSAMYLCASSPGDRELTDTQYFGPGTRLTVL.

This clonotype showed up just a few times. J is TRBJ1-2 and V is TRBV5-1, with D perhaps matching TRBD1 (6 bases). Germline CDR1 SGHRS, CDR2 YFSETQ. With 3 bases removed from V and 6 bases from J, the gap between germline ends came to 15 bases. The CDR3 spans 14 residues. The CDR3 loop reads CASSYQGMRDGYTF. CDR3 coding DNA: TGCGCCAGCAGCTATCAGGGGATGCGGGATGGCTACACCTTC.

The chain carries TRBV28 and TRBJ2-7; no definite D call. The CDR3 totals 15 residues. Trimming left V 2 bases short and J 0 bases short, with 11 bases between. Germline V gene sequence: CDR1 MDHEN, CDR2 SYDVKM. The CDR3 loop is CASSLTGYLSYEQYF. The CDR3 bases are TGTGCCAGCAGTTTAACCGGGTATCTCTCCTACGAGCAGTACTTC.

The sample holds a few counts of this clonotype. The rearrangement links TRBV7-2 to TRBJ1-6, with D unclear. CDR1 and CDR2 from the germline V gene are SGHTA and FQGNSA. The CDR3 has 14 residues. Trimming took 2 bases from V and 5 from J, leaving 7 bases between them. CDR3 amino acids: CASSLRQDNSPLHF. In DNA, the CDR3 is TGTGCCAGCAGCTTACGACAAGATAATTCACCCCTCCACTTT.

This clonotype has more than one count but fewer than ten. The rearrangement uses TRBV27 and TRBJ2-3; 7 positions match TRBD2. CDR1 and CDR2 from the germline V gene are MNHEY and SMNVEV (reference sequence). This CDR3 region has 17 residues. Losses at the gene ends were 0 bases for V and 2 bases for J; bases not matched to a gene: 8. Here the CDR3 DNA reads TGTGCCAGCAGTTTATCGAAGGTAGCGGGCACCACAGATACGCAGTATTTT. This gives the protein CASSLSKVAGTTDTQYF.

The V and J genes are TRBV20-1 and TRBJ1-6; D may be TRBD1 (6 bases). Trimming removed 0 bases from V and 13 bases from J, with 10 bases in between. Germline-derived CDR1 and CDR2 are DFQATT and SNEGSKA (reference sequence). The CDR3 length is 12 residues. Here the CDR3 reads CSAREGAYPLHF. The CDR3, as DNA: TGCAGTGCTAGAGAGGGGGCTTATCCCCTCCACTTT.

This chain connects TRBV24-1 to TRBJ2-2; the D gene is possibly TRBD2 (6 bases). CDR3 size: 16 residues. Germline V gene lookup returns CDR1 KGHDR and CDR2 SFDVKD. V was clipped by 0 bases and J by 3 bases, with 10 bases between them. CDR3 region: CATSDLGGFDTGELFF. CDR3 DNA: TGTGCCACCAGTGATTTGGGAGGGTTCGACACCGGGGAGCTGTTTTTT.

This clonotype was seen a handful of times. J is TRBJ1-2 and V is TRBV4-1; D is unresolved. CDR1 MGHRA and CDR2 YSYEKL come from the germline V gene. This CDR3 is built from 13 residues. V lost 3 bases and J lost 7, with 12 bases in between. In DNA form, the CDR3 reads TGCGCCAGCAGCCAGATCATCGGAGGTGGCTACACCTTC. It specifies CASSQIIGGGYTF.

The genes are TRBV20-1 and TRBJ2-1, with a weak D call TRBD2 (6 bases). The CDR3 has 15 amino acids. Looked up from germline, CDR1 is DFQATT and CDR2 is SNEGSKA (reference sequence). With 5 bases removed from V and 7 bases from J, the gap between germline ends came to 21 bases. The CDR3 here is CSAFKNWGTQNEQFF. As DNA, the CDR3 is TGCAGTGCTTTCAAGAACTGGGGGACTCAGAATGAGCAGTTCTTC.

The chain has TRBV12-3 or TRBV12-4 and TRBJ2-7, with 7 nucleotides matching TRBD1. With V trimmed by 2 bases and J by 9 bases, 7 bases remained unmatched. The CDR3 length is 13 residues. The CDR3 nucleotides are TGTGCCAGCAGTTTATCCGACAGGGACGTGCAGTACTTC. The encoded protein is CASSLSDRDVQYF.

This clonotype has only a few counts. Germline is not matched at one junction end, which may reflect a read error. CDR3 in DNA: TGTGCCAGTAGTATCTCACGGGACATACAATTT. This gives the protein CASSISRDIQF. The rearrangement uses TRBV19 and TRBJ1-1, with D possibly being TRBD1 (6 bases). The CDR3 is 11 residues long. The germline V gene encodes CDR1 LNHDA and CDR2 SQIVND (reference sequence).

This clonotype was found a few times. This rearrangement joins TRBV27 to TRBJ2-7; 12 nucleotides align to TRBD2. Germline values: CDR1 MNHEY, CDR2 SMNVEV (reference sequence). Germline trimming cut 9 bases from V and 1 base from J; bases unmatched to any gene: 7. This CDR3 is 15 amino acids long. CDR3 in DNA: TGTGCCAGAAGTGGCGGGACTAGCGGGTCCTACGAGCAGTACTTC. It codes for CARSGGTSGSYEQYF.

The chain employs TRBV7-2 and TRBJ1-2; 7 nucleotides agree with TRBD1. The trim removed 3 bases at V and 4 bases at J, leaving 8 bases unmatched. The CDR3 length is 15 residues. Looked up from germline, CDR1 is SGHTA and CDR2 is FQGNSA. CDR3 DNA: TGTGCCAGCAGCTTCTCCCGGGACAGCCGCTATGGCTACACCTTC. Translation gives CASSFSRDSRYGYTF.

The rearrangement links TRBV2 to TRBJ2-3; 8 bases agree with TRBD1. Germline CDR1 is SNHLY and CDR2 is FYNNEI. The V segment lost 7 bases and the J segment 9 bases; nucleotides outside the gene matches: 9. The CDR3 is 13 residues long. The CDR3 loop is CASIIGQGDTQYF. For the CDR3, the DNA is TGTGCCAGCATAATCGGACAGGGTGACACGCAGTATTTT.

As to this clonotype: The junction differs from germline at one of its ends, possibly a read error. The chain joins TRBV5-4 to TRBJ2-2; TRBD2 agrees at 13 bases. The length of the CDR3 is 15 residues. The V gene's germline CDR1 is SGHNT and CDR2 YYREEE (reference sequence). CDR3 sequence (DNA): TGTGCCAGCAGCGAGGGACTAGCGGGGACCGGGAAGCTGTTTTTT. Protein: CASSEGLAGTGKLFF.

This clonotype was counted between two and nine times. The chain carries TRBV12-3 or TRBV12-4 and TRBJ1-5; no firm D call. The germline V and J ends were trimmed by 2 bases and 0 bases, with 2 bases remaining between them. The CDR3 spans 13 residues. Written as DNA, the CDR3 is TGTGCCAGCAGTTTAAGTAGCAATCAGCCCCAGCATTTT. Residues: CASSLSSNQPQHF.

The chain combines TRBV5-1 with TRBJ1-4; D gene unclear. V gave up 0 bases and J gave up 0 bases, with 9 bases separating them. CDR3 size: 16 residues. Germline V gene data show CDR1 as SGHRS and CDR2 as YFSETQ. The CDR3 region has the DNA TGCGCCAGCAGCTTGGCCCCGGCAGCAACTAATGAAAAACTGTTTTTT. Amino acids: CASSLAPAATNEKLFF.

The chain combines TRBV20-1 with TRBJ2-7; D is possibly TRBD1 or TRBD2 (5 bases each). V lost 6 bases and J lost 1, with 10 bases in between. Germline V gene data show CDR1 as DFQATT and CDR2 as SNEGSKA (reference sequence). CDR3 length equals 12 residues. CDR3 in DNA: TGCAGTGCAGAGGGGTTGTCCTACGAGCAGTACTTC. Its protein product is CSAEGLSYEQYF.

The chain has TRBV2 and TRBJ1-2; maybe TRBD1 (6 bases). The CDR3 length is 12 residues. Germline CDR1 SNHLY, CDR2 FYNNEI. V lost 7 bases and J 6 bases, leaving 12 bases between the germline ends. CDR3 nucleotide sequence: TGTGCCAGCACCACAGGGTTTGATGGCTACACCTTC. Translating gives CASTTGFDGYTF.

The sample holds a few counts of this clonotype. The chain links TRBV2 to TRBJ1-2, with TRBD1 identical over 7 bases. This CDR3 comprises 15 residues. Germline lookup yields CDR1 SNHLY and CDR2 FYNNEI. Losses at the gene ends were 5 bases for V and 4 bases for J; bases not matched to a gene: 10. CDR3 amino acids: CASSSRQGVGYGYTF. CDR3 sequence (DNA): TGTGCCAGCAGTTCTAGACAGGGAGTAGGCTATGGCTACACCTTC.

This clonotype was observed a handful of times. The rearrangement joins TRBV6-5 to TRBJ1-2, with 9 positions matching TRBD1. V gave up 6 bases and J gave up 4 bases; unmatched junction bases: 12. The CDR3 is 16 amino acids. Germline CDR1 MNHEY, CDR2 SVGAGI. The CDR3 region has the DNA TGTGCCAGCAGACAGGGGGCCCTCGCCGGCGCCTATGGCTACACCTTC. This gives the protein CASRQGALAGAYGYTF.

The chain has TRBV6-2 or TRBV6-3 and TRBJ2-2; D call uncertain. Germline V CDR1 and CDR2: MNHEY, SVGEGT. The V gene lost 1 base and the J gene lost 7 bases, with 4 bases spanning the gap. This CDR3 has 12 amino acids. The CDR3 protein is CASSYWVGELFF. Written as DNA, the CDR3 is TGTGCCAGCAGTTACTGGGTCGGGGAGCTGTTTTTT.

The genes are TRBV2 and TRBJ1-2, with 7 bases aligning to TRBD1. This CDR3 is built from 15 residues. Germline assignment: CDR1 SNHLY and CDR2 FYNNEI. With V trimmed by 4 bases and J by 6 bases, 11 bases remained unmatched. CDR3 nucleotides: TGTGCCAGCAGTGTACGAGACAGGGCGGAGGATGGCTACACCTTC. Amino acids: CASSVRDRAEDGYTF.

The V call is TRBV7-2, the J call TRBJ2-3, with TRBD1 as a possible D gene (5 bases). Per germline, CDR1 SGHTA and CDR2 FQGNSA. The V and J ends lost 2 bases and 5 bases respectively, with 8 bases between them. The CDR3 spans 13 residues. The CDR3 DNA reads as TGTGCCAGCAGCTTAAGGGGCGGAGATACGCAGTATTTT. This encodes CASSLRGGDTQYF.